This TCR beta chain is drawn from a study of blood T cell repertoires in COVID-19. At the level of the study: COVID-19 samples, acute and convalescent, were from the United States, Italy and Spain. PBMCs, B-cell-depleted T cells, or T cells were the source of the cDNA or gDNA that made up the material.

The sample holds a few counts of this clone. Germline V lookup: CDR1 LNHDA, CDR2 SQIVND (reference sequence). The CDR3 contains 12 residues. Trimming cost V 5 bases and J 6 bases, with 9 bases left between them. The study assigned cohorts using participant-reported clinical history. Exposed participants came across a COVID-19 case within 2 weeks before study entry. Sequencing was performed with immunoSEQ multiplex PCR; in TCRdb, only in-frame clones are kept and a portion is missing. The data show 150,000 to 200,000 clones, less than 90% seen once. The sequencing sample was made of PBMCs or T cells enriched from blood (not recorded which). This chain joins TRBV19 and TRBJ2-3, with D perhaps TRBD1 (5 bases). This sequence was found in a woman aged 25 to 39 who had been exposed to COVID-19. In DNA form, the CDR3 reads TGTGCCAGTAGTTCGAACAGGGATACGCAGTATTTT. Protein product: CASSSNRDTQYF.